The 7 T cell receptor beta chains below all came from one sample that was sequenced in a study of T cell responses to AZD1222 COVID-19 vaccine. Only in-frame clones appear in the TCRdb table, and some are missing; sequencing was by immunoSEQ multiplex PCR. The sample lists more than 110,000 clones; roughly 91% were seen once. Specimen: peripheral blood, collected on day 0 of AZD1222 vaccination. The receptors come from an adult in good health.

The chain couples TRBV5-4 to TRBJ2-5; 10 bases map to TRBD2. J gave up 9 bases and V 2 bases, and 7 bases lay outside the gene matches. The germline V gene encodes CDR1 SGHNT and CDR2 YYREEE (reference sequence). The CDR3 is 14 residues long. The DNA for the CDR3 is TGTGCCAGCAGCTTAGCGGGGGGGCCTAATTCCCAGTACTTC. This codes for CASSLAGGPNSQYF.

The chain employs TRBV5-1 and TRBJ1-5, with a weak D call TRBD1 (5 bases). The CDR3 is made up of 15 amino acids. The ends were cut back, 0 bases at V and 1 base at J, with 8 bases in the middle. The germline V gene has CDR1 SGHRS and CDR2 YFSETQ. The CDR3 region is CASSLGSGSNQPQHF. The DNA for the CDR3 is TGCGCCAGCAGCTTGGGGTCAGGGAGCAATCAGCCCCAGCATTTT.

This clone was observed a few times. The gene calls are TRBV2 and TRBJ2-3, with 11 positions matching TRBD1. The CDR3 has 18 amino acids. V lost 0 bases and J lost 4; bases outside the gene matches: 9. Germline CDR1 and CDR2: SNHLY and FYNNEI. CDR3 nucleotide sequence: TGTGCCAGCAGTGAAGCGCTTCCAGGACAGGGGGCATCAGATACGCAGTATTTT. It is translated as CASSEALPGQGASDTQYF.

The chain couples TRBV21-1 to TRBJ2-2; TRBD2 is taken as the D call from the table, unchecked against the DNA. TRBV21-1 is described as a pseudogene. This CDR3 comprises 17 residues. The CDR3 DNA is TGTGCCAGCTGCCCGGGACTAGCAAGTATGGTAGCCGGGGAGCTGTTTTTT. Protein: CASCPGLASMVAGELFF.

The chain is built from TRBV27 and TRBJ1-6, with D tentatively TRBD1 (6 bases). The CDR3 extends over 12 amino acids. The V end lost 2 bases, the J end lost 12 bases, and 8 bases lay between the germline ends. Germline values: CDR1 MNHEY, CDR2 SMNVEV (reference sequence). Written as DNA, the CDR3 is TGTGCCAGCAGTTTACAGGGGAAACCCCTCCACTTT. It translates to CASSLQGKPLHF.

This chain links TRBV5-6 with TRBJ1-6, with D possibly TRBD1 on 5 matching bases. The CDR3 is 16 residues long. V was clipped by 2 bases and J by 0 bases, with 9 bases between them. Germline V gene data show CDR1 as SGHDT and CDR2 as YYEEEE. The CDR3 DNA is TGTGCCAGCAGCTTCGGGGGAAGCTCCTATAATTCACCCCTCCACTTT. Translation gives CASSFGGSSYNSPLHF.

The table lists this clone with a count of one. The rearrangement joins TRBV6-5 to TRBJ2-2; TRBD2 aligns across 10 bases. V lost 6 bases, J lost 4 bases, and 5 bases stayed unmatched. CDR1 and CDR2 (germline): MNHEY, SVGAGI. This CDR3 has 15 residues. Here the CDR3 reads CASSDSGGPTGELFF. Written as DNA, the CDR3 is TGTGCCAGCAGCGATAGCGGGGGGCCCACCGGGGAGCTGTTTTTT.